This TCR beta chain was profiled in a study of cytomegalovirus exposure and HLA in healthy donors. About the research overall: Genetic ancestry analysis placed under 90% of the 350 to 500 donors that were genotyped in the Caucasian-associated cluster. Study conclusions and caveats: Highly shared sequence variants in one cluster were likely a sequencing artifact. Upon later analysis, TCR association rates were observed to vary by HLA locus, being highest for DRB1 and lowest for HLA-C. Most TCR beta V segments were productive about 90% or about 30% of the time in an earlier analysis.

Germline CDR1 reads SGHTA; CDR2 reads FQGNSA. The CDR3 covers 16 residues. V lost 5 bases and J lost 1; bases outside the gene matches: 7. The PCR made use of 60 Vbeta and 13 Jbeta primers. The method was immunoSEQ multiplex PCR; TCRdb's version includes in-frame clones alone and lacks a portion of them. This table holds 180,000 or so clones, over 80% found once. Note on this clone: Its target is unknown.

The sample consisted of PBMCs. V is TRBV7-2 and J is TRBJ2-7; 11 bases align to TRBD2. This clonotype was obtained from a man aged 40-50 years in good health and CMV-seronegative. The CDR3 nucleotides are TGTGCCAGCAGCCCCAGACTAGCGGGACGATCCTACGAGCAGTACTTC. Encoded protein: CASSPRLAGRSYEQYF.